The 8 T cell receptor beta chains below were found in one sample sequenced in a study of blood T cell repertoires in COVID-19. The data were produced by immunoSEQ multiplex PCR, yet TCRdb's version contains in-frame clones alone and is incomplete. The profile shows about 200,000 clones, approximately 80% of them singletons. The source material was peripheral blood. These receptors all come from a woman older than 75 with acute or convalescent COVID-19.

V and J are TRBV18 and TRBJ2-2; perhaps TRBD2 as D (5 bases). Trimming took off 6 bases at V and 1 base at J, with 18 bases between the two ends. This CDR3 has 17 residues. Germline V CDR1 and CDR2: KGHSH, LQKENI. The chain's CDR3 is CASSPRPASGNTGELFF. DNA for the CDR3: TGTGCCAGCTCCCCCCGGCCGGCAAGCGGGAACACCGGGGAGCTGTTTTTT.

CDR3 sequence (DNA): TGTGCCAGCAGTTTTGAATCCCCTGGCAACACTGAAGCTTTCTTT. It is translated as CASSFESPGNTEAFF. The chain is built from TRBV6-6 and TRBJ1-1, with D hard to call. V lost 4 bases to trimming and J lost 2 bases, with 14 bases between them. The germline gives CDR1 MNHNY, CDR2 SVGAGI (reference sequence). The CDR3 length is 15 residues.

The CDR3 spells CASSFQGWAPLHF. Written as DNA, the CDR3 is TGTGCCAGCAGTTTTCAGGGGTGGGCACCCCTCCACTTT. V gene TRBV12-3 or TRBV12-4 combines with J gene TRBJ1-6, with D perhaps matching TRBD1 (6 bases). The CDR3 consists of 13 residues. V gave up 3 bases and J gave up 11 bases, with 11 bases separating them.

The chain uses TRBV3-1 (or the pseudogene TRBV3-2) and TRBJ2-4; no definite D call. Germline V gives CDR1 LGHDT, CDR2 YNNKEL (reference sequence). The CDR3 consists of 16 residues. Trimming pared 4 bases from V and 3 bases from J, leaving 16 bases between. As DNA, the CDR3 is TGTGCCAGCAGCCGCTCCGACTTGTTTGACAAAAACATTCAGTACTTC. Its protein is CASSRSDLFDKNIQYF.

Only a few counts were recorded for this clone. The V gene is TRBV3-1 (or the pseudogene TRBV3-2), the J gene TRBJ1-1, with a tentative D call TRBD1 (6 bases). The CDR3 extends over 17 amino acids. In germline, CDR1 is LGHDT, CDR2 YNNKEL (reference sequence). Trimming shortened V by 5 bases and J by 1 base, and 20 bases separated the two germline ends. CDR3 amino acids: CASSLRSPGQGNTEAFF. CDR3 sequence (DNA): TGTGCCAGCAGCTTGCGATCCCCGGGACAAGGGAACACTGAAGCTTTCTTT.

The chain is built from TRBV2 and TRBJ2-1; 8 bases are shared with TRBD2. The V gene end was trimmed by 4 bases and the J gene end by 4 bases; junction bases not matched to a gene: 18. CDR3 length: 19 residues. The germline CDR1 and CDR2 sequences are SNHLY and FYNNEI. CDR3 sequence (DNA): TGTGCCAGCAGTGCCCTCCCAGGACTAGCCGCGAATGGGTACAATGAGCAGTTCTTC. Protein sequence: CASSALPGLAANGYNEQFF.

V usage is TRBV29-1 and J usage is TRBJ1-4; 7 bases are a match to TRBD1. The germline V gene encodes CDR1 SQVTM and CDR2 ANQGSEA. J lost 3 bases, V lost 3 bases, and 4 bases had no gene match. The CDR3 spans 14 residues. The CDR3 loop is CSVDEGQSNEKLFF. CDR3 nucleotides: TGCAGCGTTGACGAGGGACAGTCTAATGAAAAACTGTTTTTT.

CDR3 DNA: TGTGCCAGCAGTTTAGGACACCGGGAGCTGTTTTTT. It encodes CASSLGHRELFF. The chain has TRBV28 and TRBJ2-2, with TRBD1 as a possible D gene (5 bases). The V gene lost 2 bases and the J gene lost 9 bases, with 7 bases spanning the gap. The CDR3 contains 12 residues. CDR1 and CDR2 from the germline V gene are MDHEN and SYDVKM. Using reference TRBV28 and TRBJ2-2 for the parts outside the CDR3, the full variable domain is DVKVTQSSRYLVKRTGEKVFLECVQDMDHENMFWYRQDPGLGLRLIYFSYDVKMKEKGDIPEGYSVSREKKERFSLILESASTNQTSMYLCASSLGHRELFFGEGSRLTVL.